Reported below is one T cell receptor (beta chain). These data originate in a study of blood T cell repertoires in COVID-19. The data were produced by immunoSEQ multiplex PCR, yet TCRdb's version contains in-frame clones alone and is incomplete. Among about 300,000 clones listed, under 90% were seen once. CDR3 size: 15 residues. V shed 7 bases and J 5 bases; nucleotides not matched to a gene: 11. Germline loops: CDR1 KGHDR, CDR2 SFDVKD. The sequence derives from a man aged 25 to 40 who had recovered from COVID-19. Specimen: PBMCs or T cells enriched from blood (not recorded which). V gene TRBV24-1 combines with J gene TRBJ2-7; 9 bases fit TRBD1. DNA for the CDR3: TGTGCCACCAGACGTGGGGGGACAGGGTGCAACGAGCAGTACTTC. Its translation is CATRRGGTGCNEQYF.